The rows below give T cell receptor beta chains drawn from one sample of a study of blood T cells in healthy people across ages. MiXCR, run by TCRdb on the 5' RACE reads, gives a single entry per CDR3 protein. The sample contains roughly 790,000 distinct CDR3 sequences, about 40% of which appear only once. Sequenced: blood. These receptors were collected from a woman aged 55-69 years in good health. Each CDR3 is given with its conserved first and last residue. D genes are given only for firm matches. Not every row has a clone size; where given, it reads once, few, many or a size class.

TRBV19	TRBJ2-5	few	TRBD1	TGTGCCTCCGGGACAGGCAGGGAGACCCAGTACTTC	CASGTGRETQYF
TRBV20-1	TRBJ1-2	few	NA	TGCAGTGCTAGGCCTTCTTTGCGGTATGGCTACACCTTC	CSARPSLRYGYTF
TRBV7-2	TRBJ2-2	few	TRBD2	TGTGCCAGCAGACCAAGCGGGATTCGAACCGGGGAGCTGTTTTTT	CASRPSGIRTGELFF
TRBV6-5	TRBJ2-1	NA	NA	TGTGCCAGCAAACTCAGCGGAAACTACTACAATGAGCAGTTCTTC	CASKLSGNYYNEQFF
TRBV13	TRBJ1-2	many	NA	TGTGCCAGCAGCTTCGACCTGAACTATGGCTACACCTTC	CASSFDLNYGYTF
TRBV11-2	TRBJ2-2	NA	NA	TGTGCCAGCAGCTCAATACAGGAGTCCGGGGAGCTGTTTTTT	CASSSIQESGELFF
TRBV11-2	TRBJ2-7	NA	NA	TGTGCCAGCAGCTTAACGGTTGGGGGAGCCTACGAGCAGTACTTC	CASSLTVGGAYEQYF
TRBV7-3	TRBJ1-5	few	NA	TGTGCCAGCAGCTCAGGGGGCAATCAGCCCCAGCATTTT	CASSSGGNQPQHF
TRBV20-1	TRBJ2-7	NA	TRBD1	TGCAGTGCGCTAGACAGGGGGGGCTACAATGAGCAGTACTTC	CSALDRGGYNEQYF
TRBV9	TRBJ2-3	NA	NA	TGTGCCAGCAGCGTAGGAACGGGGCTCACAGATACGCAGTATTTT	CASSVGTGLTDTQYF
TRBV5-6	TRBJ1-1	few	NA	TGTGCCAGCAGCTTGGTCCAGGCGTACACTGAAGCTTTCTTT	CASSLVQAYTEAFF
TRBV20-1	TRBJ2-3	NA	TRBD2	TGCAGTGCTCATCCATCTAGCGGGGGGTATAGCACAGATACGCAGTATTTT	CSAHPSSGGYSTDTQYF
TRBV10-3	TRBJ2-7	many	TRBD1	TGTGCCATCACACCCGGGACAGGGGTCTACGAGCAGTACTTC	CAITPGTGVYEQYF
TRBV4-2	TRBJ2-7	few	NA	TGTGCCAGCAGTCGGTGGCGGGGAGGTCGCTACGAGCAGTACTTC	CASSRWRGGRYEQYF
TRBV4-2	TRBJ1-1	NA	NA	TGTGCCAGCAGCCAAGTTCAGGGGCGGGGGGACACTGAAGCTTTCTTT	CASSQVQGRGDTEAFF
TRBV25-1	TRBJ2-4	few	NA	TGTGCCAGCAGTGAGGCCGGGGGAGCGGGCAGGAACATTCAGTACTTC	CASSEAGGAGRNIQYF
TRBV27	TRBJ1-6	NA	NA	TGTGCCAGCAGTTGGCTGGGATCGAATTCACCCCTCCACTTT	CASSWLGSNSPLHF
TRBV6-2/TRBV6-3	TRBJ2-1	NA	NA	TGTGCCAGCAGTTCCCAAACTGTCTCCTACAATGAGCAGTTCTTC	CASSSQTVSYNEQFF
TRBV7-2	TRBJ1-2	few	TRBD1	TGTGCCAGCAGCGTGACAGGGCCGAGTGGCTACACCTTC	CASSVTGPSGYTF
TRBV7-3	TRBJ2-6	NA	NA	TGTGCCAGCAGCTTAAGTATAGGGTTCTCTGGGGCCAACGTCCTGACTTTC	CASSLSIGFSGANVLTF
TRBV5-5	TRBJ2-7	many	NA	TGTGCCAGCAGCCGAGGGGGCTACGAGCAGTACTTC	CASSRGGYEQYF
TRBV7-9	TRBJ2-7	once	NA	TGTGCCAGCAGCTTAGCGGGGTGGACTTGGGACGAGCAGTACTTC	CASSLAGWTWDEQYF
TRBV24-1	TRBJ2-1	NA	NA	TGTGCCACCCTGTTTAGCGGGCCTAGGGGGGACAATGAGCAGTTCTTC	CATLFSGPRGDNEQFF
TRBV7-3	TRBJ2-5	NA	TRBD2	TGTGCCAGCAGCCGGAGGACTAGCGGGTACGAGACCCAGTACTTC	CASSRRTSGYETQYF
TRBV12-3/TRBV12-4	TRBJ2-7	once	NA	TGTGCCAGCAGATACACAGGAACCTACGAGCAGTACTTC	CASRYTGTYEQYF
TRBV2	TRBJ2-2	NA	NA	TGTGCCAGCAGTGAATTAGCCTCCGGGGAGCTGTTTTTT	CASSELASGELFF
TRBV5-1	TRBJ2-5	few	NA	TGCGCCAGCGGGGCAGGGAGTAAAGAGACCCAGTACTTC	CASGAGSKETQYF
TRBV20-1	TRBJ2-7	NA	TRBD1	TGCAGTGCTAGAGTCCAGGGGGCAGCCTACGAGCAGTACTTC	CSARVQGAAYEQYF
TRBV5-1	TRBJ2-7	few	NA	TGCGCCAGCAGCTTTAGCCGCGACGAGCAGTACTTC	CASSFSRDEQYF
TRBV6-5	TRBJ2-4	NA	TRBD1	TGTGCCAGCAGCAACAGGGGGCCGGGGGAGCAGTACTTC	CASSNRGPGEQYF
TRBV5-1	TRBJ2-7	few	NA	TGCGCCAGCAGCTTGTGGCGGGGCCGAGATCAGGAGCAGTACTTC	CASSLWRGRDQEQYF
TRBV7-2	TRBJ1-1	NA	NA	TGTGCCGGCAGCCGCCAGGCGGACACTGAAGCTTTCTTT	CAGSRQADTEAFF
TRBV29-1	TRBJ2-2	NA	NA	TGCAGCGTTGAGAAGTTAGGCGGGGAGCTGTTTTTT	CSVEKLGGELFF
TRBV7-9	TRBJ2-7	NA	NA	TGTGCCAGTACCGCTGCGAAGTCCCTAGATTACGAGCAGTACTTC	CASTAAKSLDYEQYF
TRBV14	TRBJ2-1	NA	NA	TGTGCCAGCAGCCGAGGACAGTTCTCCTACAATGAGCAGTTCTTC	CASSRGQFSYNEQFF
TRBV24-1	TRBJ1-5	NA	TRBD1	TGTGCCACCAGGGACCGGGACAGACTCCGCAATCAGCCCCAGCATTTT	CATRDRDRLRNQPQHF
TRBV9	TRBJ2-7	NA	TRBD2	TGTGCCAGCAGCGTTGACGCGGGAGGGACGGGAAATGAGCAGTACTTC	CASSVDAGGTGNEQYF
TRBV10-3	TRBJ2-7	NA	NA	TGTGCCATCAGTGACGGGAATGGCCACGAGCAGTACTTC	CAISDGNGHEQYF
TRBV7-9	TRBJ2-1	NA	NA	TGTGCCAGCTGGGGGTCGGGCTCCAGCTCCTACAATGAGCAGTTCTTC	CASWGSGSSSYNEQFF
TRBV6-2/TRBV6-3	TRBJ2-2	NA	NA	TGTGCCAGCAGTGACGGTTGGGGGCGGGGCACCGGGGAGCTGTTTTTT	CASSDGWGRGTGELFF